Listed below are T cell receptor beta chains from one sample, sequenced in a study of blood T cell repertoires in COVID-19. The protocol was immunoSEQ multiplex PCR, while the TCRdb copy is restricted to in-frame clones and leaves out a portion. The table records 100,000 to 150,000 clones, roughly 83% of them present only once. The specimen sequenced was peripheral blood. Every receptor here comes from a woman aged 50 to 65 with acute or convalescent COVID-19. Both conserved end residues are part of each CDR3. The order of the fields is CDR3 protein, CDR3 DNA, clone size, D gene, V gene, J gene. The D gene is left open where the match is weak. A clone size is listed for some rows: how often the clone was seen (once, few, many), or a class if it is expanded.

CDR3: CASSLAAGDTDTQYF
DNA: TGTGCCAGCAGCTTAGCAGCGGGGGACACAGATACGCAGTATTTT
size: -
D: TRBD2
V: TRBV7-6
J: TRBJ2-3

CDR3: CASSLADSAEQFF
DNA: TGTGCCAGCAGCTTGGCCGACAGCGCGGAGCAGTTCTTC
size: -
D: -
V: TRBV5-4
J: TRBJ2-1

CDR3: CATEVGQAFF
DNA: TGTGCCACCGAGGTGGGTCAAGCTTTCTTT
size: -
D: -
V: TRBV28
J: TRBJ1-1

CDR3: CASSQGPSFYEQYF
DNA: TGCGCCAGCAGCCAAGGTCCTTCGTTCTACGAGCAGTACTTC
size: -
D: -
V: TRBV4-1
J: TRBJ2-7

CDR3: CASSLELLQGATGANVLTF
DNA: TGTGCCAGCAGCTTAGAGCTTTTACAGGGGGCGACGGGGGCCAACGTCCTGACTTTC
size: -
D: TRBD1
V: TRBV11-2
J: TRBJ2-6

CDR3: CASSLGQRAEKLFF
DNA: TGTGCCAGCAGCCTTGGACAGAGGGCTGAAAAACTGTTTTTT
size: -
D: -
V: TRBV5-6
J: TRBJ1-4

CDR3: CSALFRTEAFF
DNA: TGCAGTGCCTTATTTCGGACTGAAGCTTTCTTT
size: once
D: -
V: TRBV20-1
J: TRBJ1-1

CDR3: CASSPGEGTEAFF
DNA: TGTGCCAGCTCACCAGGTGAGGGCACTGAAGCTTTCTTT
size: once
D: -
V: TRBV18
J: TRBJ1-1

CDR3: CASSLLGSEQYF
DNA: TGTGCCAGCAGTCTCCTCGGGTCCGAGCAGTACTTC
size: -
D: -
V: TRBV12-3/TRBV12-4
J: TRBJ2-7

CDR3: CASSQTGNTGELFF
DNA: TGTGCCAGTAGCCAAACAGGGAACACCGGGGAGCTGTTTTTT
size: few
D: -
V: TRBV19
J: TRBJ2-2

CDR3: CASSLVLDSGVGDTQYF
DNA: TGTGCCAGCAGCTTGGTATTGGATTCGGGGGTTGGAGATACGCAGTATTTT
size: -
D: -
V: TRBV5-6
J: TRBJ2-3

CDR3: CASSIWPGANVLTF
DNA: TGTGCCAGCAGCATTTGGCCTGGGGCCAACGTCCTGACTTTC
size: -
D: -
V: TRBV7-9
J: TRBJ2-6

CDR3: CASSLGGDSEAFF
DNA: TGTGCCAGCAGCCTCGGGGGGGACAGTGAAGCTTTCTTT
size: -
D: TRBD1
V: TRBV3-1/TRBV3-2
J: TRBJ1-1

CDR3: CASSPQGRGTEAFF
DNA: TGTGCCAGCAGCCCTCAGGGGCGCGGAACTGAAGCTTTCTTT
size: -
D: -
V: TRBV14
J: TRBJ1-1

CDR3: CASSVVGYGDEQFF
DNA: TGTGCCAGCAGCGTAGTCGGTTACGGGGATGAGCAGTTCTTC
size: -
D: -
V: TRBV9
J: TRBJ2-1

CDR3: CASSSVQGGNSPLHF
DNA: TGTGCCAGTAGTTCAGTACAGGGGGGAAATTCACCCCTCCACTTT
size: -
D: TRBD1
V: TRBV19
J: TRBJ1-6

CDR3: CASSTQGDYQPQHF
DNA: TGTGCCAGTAGTACGCAGGGTGACTATCAGCCCCAGCATTTT
size: once
D: -
V: TRBV19
J: TRBJ1-5

CDR3: CASTLLTGDYSNQPQHF
DNA: TGTGCCAGCACCCTATTGACAGGTGATTATAGCAATCAGCCCCAGCATTTT
size: -
D: -
V: TRBV21-1
J: TRBJ1-5

CDR3: CASSPEPTGDNQPQHF
DNA: TGTGCCAGCAGCCCAGAGCCGACAGGGGACAATCAGCCCCAGCATTTT
size: few
D: TRBD1
V: TRBV7-8
J: TRBJ1-5

CDR3: CAWNGQPREKLFF
DNA: TGTGCCTGGAATGGGCAGCCACGGGAAAAACTGTTTTTT
size: -
D: -
V: TRBV30
J: TRBJ1-4